The TCR beta chain under discussion was sequenced for a study of shared clonotypes between healthy human individuals. Overall study context: Per donor, CD8 memory used one plate, CD8 naive used two, CD4 memory used three and CD4 naive used three. The study's findings and limits: Sequencing depth was a factor that was expected to affect clonotype sharing among donors. Generally, naive subsets came out with larger estimated richness than memory subsets.

V shed 4 bases and J 4 bases; nucleotides not matched to a gene: 15. The CDR3 length is 17 residues. Germline loops: CDR1 MGHDK, CDR2 SYGVNS. The protocol was immunoSEQ multiplex PCR, while the TCRdb copy is restricted to in-frame clones and leaves out a portion. The profile covers 1.6 million or so clones, with 98% appearing a single time and roughly 0.35% taken by the ten largest. On this clone: The antigen is not known.

The chain combines TRBV25-1 with TRBJ2-7; 8 nucleotides match TRBD1. The receptor was derived from a man aged 25 to 40 in good health. What was sequenced was naive CD4+ T cells sorted from blood. The subset denotes: CD45RA+ positively selected. CDR3 sequence: CASSGPAHRTGWYEQYF. The CDR3 nucleotides read TGTGCCAGCAGTGGGCCCGCCCACCGGACAGGGTGGTACGAGCAGTACTTC.